Included here is one T cell receptor beta chain sequence, with context. What this receptor recognizes is not known. Per-base quality was not reported, and no clone a single base away is much larger than it. The CDR3, cysteine through phenylalanine, is 14 amino acids long. This entry keeps only the CDR3 DNA: 42 bases, framed from base 1. CDR1 and CDR2, looked up from the germline V gene, are SGHRS and YFSETQ. V and J are trimmed by 3 bases and 2 bases, and the gene matches miss 1 base of the junction. Libraries came from the immunoSEQ multiplex PCR assay. To provide template for TCR sequencing, every sample had RNA extracted and reverse transcribed into cDNA. First-strand cDNA was synthesized using SuperScript III with a 2:1 mix of oligo-dT and random hexamers. Amplification bias was assessed with a synthetic immune receptor repertoire, and residual bias was removed computationally. Concerning the study's data processing: Raw reads were preprocessed to remove errors, and CDR3 was defined by IMGT conventions from the conserved cysteine to phenylalanine. Clonality was computed as 1 minus the Shannon entropy, with the entropy normalized by log2 of the number of productive unique TCRs. CD4 or CD8 identity of scalp clones was inferred by cross-referencing scalp TCRbeta sequences with sorted blood CD4 and CD8 repertoires. TCRdb limited this immuneACCESS table to in-frame rearrangements with V and J called. A share of clones is missing; checked studies link under half to unresolved V genes, and the rest is unexplained. V and J calls plus clone size are reproduced from that table; the DNA served to infer D and trimming. This sample has under 300,000 clones in its table, and under 70% of those were observed once. The top ten clones comprise more than 0.95% of the sample.

The data were obtained in a study of CD8+ T cells in alopecia areata (dated by TCRdb to 2016 to 2019). With regard to the full study: The treated patients, all with moderate-to-severe alopecia areata, were enrolled in an open-label pilot trial of oral tofacitinib given at 5 to 10 mg twice daily. Tofacitinib was given for 6 to 18 months, followed by 6 months of follow-up off drug to assess delayed response and recurrence. In both human patients and the C3H/HeJ mouse model, the study applied high-throughput TCRbeta sequencing to look at T cell clonal expansion in alopecia areata. In humans, TCRbeta sequencing was performed on scalp tissue and on sorted CD4+ and CD8+ peripheral blood T cells from healthy controls and from patients with patchy or totalis/universalis alopecia areata. Tofacitinib-treated patients had biopsies at baseline and at 4 and 24 weeks of treatment, with a later scalp biopsy in several patients. Clonality in the scalp was compared among normal scalp (n=4), patchy alopecia areata scalp (n=8), and alopecia totalis/universalis scalp (n=8). RNA was obtained with the PAXgene miRNA kit for fixed scalp, the miRNeasy kit for PBMCs, and the RNeasy kit for mouse skin. immunoSEQ multiplex PCR using 35 Vbeta forward primers and 13 Jbeta reverse primers was used to amplify TCRbeta CDR3 regions. Overall study outcomes, separate from this receptor: Resident alphabeta T cells in normal human skin are also sequenced, complicating scalp TCR repertoire analysis, unlike mouse skin dominated by gammadelta T cells. Compared with normal scalp, lesional scalp, particularly in alopecia totalis/universalis, had higher clonality and more expanded CD8+ clones, which suggests antigenic drive. Shared TCR sequences between patients were less evident than in mice, which may be partly attributable to HLA diversity in the patient population.

What the time point label conveys for this sample: baseline before oral tofacitinib. Lesional scalp punch biopsies and peripheral blood were obtained from alopecia areata patients. PBMCs were separated by density centrifugation and stained for CD3, CD4 and CD8, after which CD4+ and CD8+ T cells were sorted on a FACSAria. The sequence came from a human donor with alopecia areata. The rearrangement combines TRBV5-1 with TRBJ2-7, with 11 bases aligning to TRBD2. This specimen was CD4+ T cells sorted from blood, taken at week 0. The CDR3 sequence is CASSWTSGPYEQYF. In nucleotides, the sequence is TGCGCCAGCAGCTGGACTAGCGGGCCCTACGAGCAGTACTTC.